This TCR beta chain derives from a study of blood T cell repertoires in COVID-19 (dated by TCRdb to 2019 to 2021). Regarding the complete study: The collaborator samples originated in the United States, Italy and Spain and spanned the acute and convalescent phases of COVID-19. A de-identified subject ID, COVID-19 status, age in years and sex were almost always included in the sample metadata. Deeply sampled blood TCRbeta repertoires from subjects exposed to, actively infected with, or recovered from COVID-19 were included in the dataset. The material from the prospective study consisted of cDNA or gDNA derived from T cells, B-cell-depleted T cells, or PBMCs. A freely available public database, intended as a resource for researchers studying the immune response to SARS-CoV-2, is where the repertoires were released. The samples were drawn from two sources: the first 160 participants of the ongoing ImmuneRACE study, and 1,000 to 1,500 subjects contributed by 6 global collaborators. Where available, HLA class I and class II types were obtained from metadata supplied by the sample provider rather than from assay-based typing.

Each collaborating institution followed its own protocols to collect whole blood in K2EDTA tubes. Collaborator samples were shipped for TCRbeta analysis as frozen whole blood, isolated PBMCs, or DNA extracted from either sample type. As encoded in the germline V gene, CDR1 is SGHRS while CDR2 is YFSETQ. The V and J ends are trimmed by 2 bases and 0 bases, leaving 8 bases between them. The CDR3 runs 15 amino acids, cysteine and phenylalanine included. The only DNA kept is the CDR3, 45 bases in frame from the first base. This clone was seen more than once but under ten times. Its target antigen remains unknown. No base quality values were provided; no much bigger clone lies one nucleotide off. TCRbeta CDR3 regions were amplified from genomic DNA by means of the immunoSEQ Assay, a bias-controlled multiplex PCR. The original methods were these. The number of nucleated cells in each sample was estimated from the amplification of reference gene primers within the assay. To quantify the absolute abundance of each unique TCRbeta CDR3 rearrangement, sequence reads were collapsed and filtered. For each sample, productive Simpson clonality was calculated by taking the square root of Simpson's diversity index across productive rearrangements. Entries here come from immuneACCESS through TCRdb and include only in-frame sequences with V and J called. Some clones fail to appear in such tables; in the studies checked, an unresolved V gene covers under half of the shortfall, and the cause of the remainder is unknown. V and J calls and clone size are copied from that table; D and trimming were computed from the DNA. Counted in this sample were some 150,000 clones; 75% to 90% of them appeared once. About 11% of the sample belongs to the ten largest clones.

Overall study results and their limits: Clinical and demographic metadata were provided uncurated, with the amount varying by source and participant.

The specimen was peripheral blood. The chain couples TRBV5-1 to TRBJ2-2; the D gene is possibly TRBD2, with 6 bases matching. The TCR sequence derives from a woman older than 75 with acute or convalescent COVID-19. At the DNA level, the sequence is TGCGCCAGCAGCTTCGGCGGGACGAACACCGGGGAGCTGTTTTTT. This translates into CASSFGGTNTGELFF. Outside the CDR3, residues come from the reference TRBV5-1 and TRBJ2-2 proteins, so the full variable domain is: KAGVTQTPRYLIKTRGQQVTLSCSPISGHRSVSWYQQTPGQGLQFLFEYFSETQRNKGNFPGRFSGRQFSNSRSEMNVSTLELGDSALYLCASSFGGTNTGELFFGEGSRLTVL.